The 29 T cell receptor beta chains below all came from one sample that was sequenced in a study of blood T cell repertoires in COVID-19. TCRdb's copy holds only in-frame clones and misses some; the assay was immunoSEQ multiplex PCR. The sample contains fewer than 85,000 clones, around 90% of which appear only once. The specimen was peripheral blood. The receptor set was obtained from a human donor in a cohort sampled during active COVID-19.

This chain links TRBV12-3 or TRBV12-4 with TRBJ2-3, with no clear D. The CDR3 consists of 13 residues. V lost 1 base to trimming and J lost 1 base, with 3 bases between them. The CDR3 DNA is TGTGCCAGCAGTTTAGTAGGCACAGATACGCAGTATTTT. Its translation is CASSLVGTDTQYF.

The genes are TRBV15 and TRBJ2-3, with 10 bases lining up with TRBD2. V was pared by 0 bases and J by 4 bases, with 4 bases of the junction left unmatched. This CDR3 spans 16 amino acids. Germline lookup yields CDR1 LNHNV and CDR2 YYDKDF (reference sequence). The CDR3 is CATSRDSGGLSDTQYF. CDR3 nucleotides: TGTGCCACCAGCAGAGATAGCGGGGGGTTGTCAGATACGCAGTATTTT.

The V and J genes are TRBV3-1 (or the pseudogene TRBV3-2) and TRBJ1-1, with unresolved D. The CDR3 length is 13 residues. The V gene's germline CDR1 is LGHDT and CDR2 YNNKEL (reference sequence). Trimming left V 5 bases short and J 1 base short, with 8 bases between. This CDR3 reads CASSLGENTEAFF. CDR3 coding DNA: TGTGCCAGCAGCTTGGGCGAGAACACTGAAGCTTTCTTT.

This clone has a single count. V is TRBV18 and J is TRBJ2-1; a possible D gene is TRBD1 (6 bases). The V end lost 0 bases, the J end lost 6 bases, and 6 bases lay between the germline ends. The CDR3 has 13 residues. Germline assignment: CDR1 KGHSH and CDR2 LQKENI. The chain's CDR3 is CASSPPTGNEQFF. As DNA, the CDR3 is TGTGCCAGCTCACCACCGACAGGCAATGAGCAGTTCTTC.

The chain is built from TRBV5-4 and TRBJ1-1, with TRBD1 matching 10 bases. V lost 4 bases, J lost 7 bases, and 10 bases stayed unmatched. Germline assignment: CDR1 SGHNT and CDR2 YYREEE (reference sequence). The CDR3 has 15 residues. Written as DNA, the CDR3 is TGTGCCAGCAGCCAAAGACAGGGGGCGCCAGTTGAAGCTTTCTTT. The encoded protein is CASSQRQGAPVEAFF.

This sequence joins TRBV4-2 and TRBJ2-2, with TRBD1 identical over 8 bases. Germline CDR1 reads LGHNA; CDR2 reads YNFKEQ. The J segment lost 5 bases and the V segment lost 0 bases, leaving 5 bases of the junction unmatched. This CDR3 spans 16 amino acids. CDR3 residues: CASSQDVRGRTGELFF. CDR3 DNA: TGTGCCAGCAGCCAAGATGTCAGGGGGCGAACCGGGGAGCTGTTTTTT.

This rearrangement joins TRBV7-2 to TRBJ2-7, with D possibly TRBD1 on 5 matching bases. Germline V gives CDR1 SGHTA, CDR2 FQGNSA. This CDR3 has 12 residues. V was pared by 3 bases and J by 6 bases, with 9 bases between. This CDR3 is CASSFTRAEQYF. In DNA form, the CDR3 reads TGTGCCAGCAGCTTCACCAGGGCCGAGCAGTACTTC.

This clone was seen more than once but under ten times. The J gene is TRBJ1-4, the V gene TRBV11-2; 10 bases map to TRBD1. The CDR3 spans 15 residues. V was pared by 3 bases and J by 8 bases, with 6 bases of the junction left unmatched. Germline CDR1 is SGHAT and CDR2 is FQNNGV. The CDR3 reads CASSFRDRGYEKLFF. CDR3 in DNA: TGTGCCAGCAGCTTTCGGGACAGGGGATACGAAAAACTGTTTTTT.

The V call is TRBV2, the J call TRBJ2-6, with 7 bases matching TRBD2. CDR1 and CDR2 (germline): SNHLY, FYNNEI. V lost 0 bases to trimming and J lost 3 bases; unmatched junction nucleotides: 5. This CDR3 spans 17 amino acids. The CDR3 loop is CASSEARGSVGANVLTF. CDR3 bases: TGTGCCAGCAGTGAAGCGCGGGGGTCTGTTGGGGCCAACGTCCTGACTTTC.

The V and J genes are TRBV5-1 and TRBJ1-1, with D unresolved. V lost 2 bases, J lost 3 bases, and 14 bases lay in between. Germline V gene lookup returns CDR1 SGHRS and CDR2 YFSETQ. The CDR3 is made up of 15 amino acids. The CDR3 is CASSLNIDGHTEAFF. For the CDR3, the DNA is TGCGCCAGCAGCTTAAACATCGATGGGCACACTGAAGCTTTCTTT.

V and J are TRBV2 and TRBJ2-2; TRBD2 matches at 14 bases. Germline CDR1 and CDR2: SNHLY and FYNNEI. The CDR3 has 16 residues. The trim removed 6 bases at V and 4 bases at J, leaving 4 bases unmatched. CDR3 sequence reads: CASRATSGRVTGELFF. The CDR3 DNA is TGTGCCAGCAGGGCGACTAGCGGGAGGGTCACCGGGGAGCTGTTTTTT.

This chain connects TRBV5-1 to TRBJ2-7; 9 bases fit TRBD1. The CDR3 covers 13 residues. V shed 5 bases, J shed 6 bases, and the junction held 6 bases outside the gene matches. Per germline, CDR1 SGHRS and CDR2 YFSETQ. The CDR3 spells CASRVTGGGEQYF. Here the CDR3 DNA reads TGCGCCAGCAGAGTAACAGGGGGCGGCGAGCAGTACTTC.

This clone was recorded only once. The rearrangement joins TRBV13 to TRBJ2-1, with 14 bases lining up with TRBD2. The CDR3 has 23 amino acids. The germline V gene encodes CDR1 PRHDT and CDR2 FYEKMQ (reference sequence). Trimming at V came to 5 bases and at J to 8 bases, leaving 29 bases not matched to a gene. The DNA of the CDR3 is TGTGCCAGCAGCCCTCTTGTTTTAATGGGGGGGCCGACGGGACTAGCGGGAGTCGATGAGCAGTTCTTC. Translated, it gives CASSPLVLMGGPTGLAGVDEQFF.

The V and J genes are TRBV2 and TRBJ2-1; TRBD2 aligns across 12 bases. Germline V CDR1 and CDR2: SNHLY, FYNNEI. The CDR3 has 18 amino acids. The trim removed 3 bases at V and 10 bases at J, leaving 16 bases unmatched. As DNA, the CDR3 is TGTGCCAGCAGTGAGGGGCCAGGGAGGGCTAGCGGGAGGGAGGAGCAGTTCTTC. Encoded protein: CASSEGPGRASGREEQFF.

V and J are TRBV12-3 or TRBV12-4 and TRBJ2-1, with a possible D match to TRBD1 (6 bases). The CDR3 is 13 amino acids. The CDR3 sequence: CPPRGYPYNEQFF. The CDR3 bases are TGTCCCCCAAGGGGGTACCCCTACAATGAGCAGTTCTTC.

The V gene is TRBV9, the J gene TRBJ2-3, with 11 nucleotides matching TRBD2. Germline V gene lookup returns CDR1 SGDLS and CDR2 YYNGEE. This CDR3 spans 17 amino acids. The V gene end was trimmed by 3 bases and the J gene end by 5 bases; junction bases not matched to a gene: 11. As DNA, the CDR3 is TGTGCCAGCAGCGCCCAAGTGGTAGCGGGGGGGGGAGATACGCAGTATTTT. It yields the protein CASSAQVVAGGGDTQYF.

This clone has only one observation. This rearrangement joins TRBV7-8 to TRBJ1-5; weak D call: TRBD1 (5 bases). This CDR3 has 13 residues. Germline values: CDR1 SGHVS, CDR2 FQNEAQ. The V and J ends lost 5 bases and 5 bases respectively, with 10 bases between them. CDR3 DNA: TGTGCCAGCAGCCCGGGGGGTTATCAGCCCCAGCATTTT. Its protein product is CASSPGGYQPQHF.

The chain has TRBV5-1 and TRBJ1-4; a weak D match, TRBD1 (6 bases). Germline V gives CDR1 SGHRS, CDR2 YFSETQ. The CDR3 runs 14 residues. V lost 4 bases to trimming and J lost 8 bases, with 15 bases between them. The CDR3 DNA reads TGCGCCAGCAGCCCAGGGGCCCCGGGGGAAAAACTGTTTTTT. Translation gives CASSPGAPGEKLFF.

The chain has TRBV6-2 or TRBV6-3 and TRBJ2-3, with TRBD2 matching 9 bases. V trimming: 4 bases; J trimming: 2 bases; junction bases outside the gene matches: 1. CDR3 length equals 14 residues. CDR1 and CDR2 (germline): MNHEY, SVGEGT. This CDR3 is CASSSSGATDTQYF. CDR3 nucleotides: TGTGCCAGCAGTTCTAGCGGGGCCACAGATACGCAGTATTTT.

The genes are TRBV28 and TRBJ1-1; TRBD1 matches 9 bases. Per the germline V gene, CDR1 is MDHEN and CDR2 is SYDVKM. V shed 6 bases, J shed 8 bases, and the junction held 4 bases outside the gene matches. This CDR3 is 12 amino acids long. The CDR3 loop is CASSPGTGEAFF. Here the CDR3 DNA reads TGTGCCAGCAGCCCCGGGACAGGGGAAGCTTTCTTT.

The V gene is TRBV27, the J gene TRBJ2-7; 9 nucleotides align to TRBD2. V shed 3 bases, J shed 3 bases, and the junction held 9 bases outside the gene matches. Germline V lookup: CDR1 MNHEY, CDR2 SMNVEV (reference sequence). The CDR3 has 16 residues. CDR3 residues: CASSFMSGRFLYEQYF. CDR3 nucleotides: TGTGCCAGCAGTTTTATGAGCGGGAGGTTCCTCTACGAGCAGTACTTC.

CDR3 bases: TGTGCCAGCAGCCACCGACAGGTGAACACTGAAGCTTTCTTT. Translating it yields CASSHRQVNTEAFF. This chain uses TRBV5-8 with TRBJ1-1; tentative D call: TRBD1 (6 bases). The germline CDR1 and CDR2 sequences are SGHTS and YDEGEE. This CDR3 has 14 residues. Trimming removed 4 bases from V and 0 bases from J, with 10 bases in between.

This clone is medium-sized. The CDR3 region has the DNA TGTGCCAGCAGCCTGACTAGCGGGGGGGCCGTTGAGACCCAGTACTTC. It codes for CASSLTSGGAVETQYF. V gene TRBV9 combines with J gene TRBJ2-5, with 14 positions matching TRBD2. Germline V gene sequence: CDR1 SGDLS, CDR2 YYNGEE. V shed 4 bases, J shed 5 bases, and the junction held 7 bases outside the gene matches. The CDR3 length is 16 residues.

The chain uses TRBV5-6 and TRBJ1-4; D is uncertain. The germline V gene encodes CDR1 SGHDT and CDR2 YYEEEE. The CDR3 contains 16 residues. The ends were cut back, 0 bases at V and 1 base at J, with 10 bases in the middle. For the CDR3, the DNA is TGTGCCAGCAGCTTGGCCGGAGAGGGAACTAATGAAAAACTGTTTTTT. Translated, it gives CASSLAGEGTNEKLFF. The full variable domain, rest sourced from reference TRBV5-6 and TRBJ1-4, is DAGVTQSPTHLIKTRGQQVTLRCSPKSGHDTVSWYQQALGQGPQFIFQYYEEEERQRGNFPDRFSGHQFPNYSSELNVNALLLGDSALYLCASSLAGEGTNEKLFFGSGTQLSVL.

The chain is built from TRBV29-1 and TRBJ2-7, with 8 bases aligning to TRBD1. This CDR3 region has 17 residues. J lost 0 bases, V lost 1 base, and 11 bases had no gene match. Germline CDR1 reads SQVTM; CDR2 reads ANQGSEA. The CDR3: CSVEVGTGQTSSYEQYF. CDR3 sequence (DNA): TGCAGCGTTGAAGTAGGGACAGGTCAAACCAGCTCCTACGAGCAGTACTTC.

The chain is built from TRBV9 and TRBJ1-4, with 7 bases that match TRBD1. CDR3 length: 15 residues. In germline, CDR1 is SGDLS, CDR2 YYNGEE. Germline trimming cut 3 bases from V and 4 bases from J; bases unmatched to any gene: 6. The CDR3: CASSAEQGFNEKLFF. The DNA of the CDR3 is TGTGCCAGCAGCGCTGAACAGGGGTTTAATGAAAAACTGTTTTTT.

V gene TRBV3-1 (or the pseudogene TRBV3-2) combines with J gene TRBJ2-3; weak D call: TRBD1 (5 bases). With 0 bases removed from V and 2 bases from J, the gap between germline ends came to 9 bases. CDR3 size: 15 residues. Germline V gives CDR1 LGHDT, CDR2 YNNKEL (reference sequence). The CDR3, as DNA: TGTGCCAGCAGCCAAGATCCAGGGCTCACAGATACGCAGTATTTT. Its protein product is CASSQDPGLTDTQYF.

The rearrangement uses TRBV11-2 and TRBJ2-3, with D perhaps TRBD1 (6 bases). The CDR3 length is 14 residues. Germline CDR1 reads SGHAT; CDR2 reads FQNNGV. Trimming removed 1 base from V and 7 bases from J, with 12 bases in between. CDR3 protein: CASSLGRTANTQYF. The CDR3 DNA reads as TGTGCCAGCAGCTTAGGGCGGACAGCCAATACGCAGTATTTT. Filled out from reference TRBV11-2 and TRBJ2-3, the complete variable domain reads EAGVAQSPRYKIIEKRQSVAFWCNPISGHATLYWYQQILGQGPKLLIQFQNNGVVDDSQLPKDRFSAERLKGVDSTLKIQPAKLEDSAVYLCASSLGRTANTQYFGPGTRLTVL.

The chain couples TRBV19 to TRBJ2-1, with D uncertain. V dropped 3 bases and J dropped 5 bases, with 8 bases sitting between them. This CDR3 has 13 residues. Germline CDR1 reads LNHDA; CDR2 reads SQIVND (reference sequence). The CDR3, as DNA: TGTGCCAGTAGTATTAACACCGACAATGAGCAGTTCTTC. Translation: CASSINTDNEQFF.